These 7 T cell receptor beta chains share one sample of origin, sequenced in a study of cytomegalovirus exposure and HLA in healthy donors. Vbeta (60) and Jbeta (13) primers were used in the PCR. Here immunoSEQ multiplex PCR was the method, and the copy in TCRdb shows in-frame clones only, minus some. This table has about 160,000 clones, approximately 75% appearing once. Sequenced sample: PBMCs. The receptor source for this set is a man aged 45-65 years in good health and CMV-seropositive.

The J gene is TRBJ2-5, the V gene TRBV6-4, with a tentative D call TRBD1 (7 bases). Germline V gene sequence: CDR1 MRHNA, CDR2 SNTAGT. V lost 6 bases and J 2 bases, leaving 16 bases between the germline ends. The CDR3 extends over 15 amino acids. The CDR3 protein is CASSKVSGGQETQYF. The CDR3 DNA reads as TGTGCCAGCAGCAAGGTCTCAGGGGGGCAAGAGACCCAGTACTTC.

J is TRBJ1-1 and V is TRBV29-1, with TRBD1 as a possible D gene (6 bases). V dropped 3 bases and J dropped 5 bases, with 10 bases sitting between them. The CDR3 has 12 amino acids. Germline V gene lookup returns CDR1 SQVTM and CDR2 ANQGSEA. The CDR3 bases are TGCAGCGTTGACAGGGGAAAGACTGAAGCTTTCTTT. Amino acids: CSVDRGKTEAFF.

The chain employs TRBV2 and TRBJ1-6; TRBD1 aligns across 7 bases. This CDR3 comprises 14 residues. Germline V gene data show CDR1 as SNHLY and CDR2 as FYNNEI. The trim removed 6 bases at V and 7 bases at J, leaving 6 bases unmatched. The CDR3 region is CASSPGTANSPLHF. CDR3 coding DNA: TGTGCCAGCAGCCCCGGGACAGCGAATTCACCCCTCCACTTT.

V is TRBV5-4 and J is TRBJ2-6; 11 positions agree with TRBD1. The junction had 7 bases not matched to a gene; V was cut back by 4 bases and J by 1 base. CDR1 SGHNT and CDR2 YYREEE come from the germline V gene (reference sequence). The CDR3 has 18 residues. CDR3 nucleotide sequence: TGTGCCAGCAGCACCCGGACAGGGGGCGGGTCTGGGGCCAACGTCCTGACTTTC. This translates into CASSTRTGGGSGANVLTF.

V is TRBV7-2 and J is TRBJ1-1, with 7 bases that match TRBD1. CDR1 is SGHTA, CDR2 FQGNSA, per germline. J lost 4 bases, V lost 3 bases, and 5 bases had no gene match. The CDR3 is 14 amino acids. CDR3 loop: CASSFLAGGTEAFF. DNA of the CDR3: TGTGCCAGCAGCTTTTTAGCAGGGGGCACTGAAGCTTTCTTT.

The chain joins TRBV6-5 to TRBJ2-3; 7 bases align to TRBD2. The CDR3 has 16 residues. Unmatched junction bases numbered 7, after V lost 4 bases and J lost 0 bases. Germline V CDR1 and CDR2: MNHEY, SVGAGI. CDR3 loop: CASSWGLSPSTDTQYF. The CDR3 bases are TGTGCCAGCAGTTGGGGACTATCTCCTAGCACAGATACGCAGTATTTT.

The chain recombines TRBV6-5 with TRBJ1-1; D unresolved. The length of the CDR3 is 16 residues. V shed 3 bases and J shed 6 bases, with 20 bases lying between them. Germline V gives CDR1 MNHEY, CDR2 SVGAGI. CDR3 loop: CASSYPPGRAGSEAFF. For the CDR3, the DNA is TGTGCCAGCAGTTATCCCCCCGGGCGGGCAGGTTCTGAAGCTTTCTTT.